This T cell receptor beta chain was sequenced during a study of cytomegalovirus exposure and HLA in healthy donors. Overall study: The roughly 130 validation repertoires used the same platform as the 650 to 850 first-cohort repertoires (as reported by a later analysis).

On this clone: The target antigen is unknown.

Donors were drawn from the approximately 110-subject validation cohort, separate from the roughly 700-subject first cohort. Broader study findings: Some TCR beta chains (roughly 160 of them) were listed as cytomegalovirus-associated. TCR sequences were mostly rare, though some public TCRs occurred in many donors.

V shed 2 bases and J 6 bases; nucleotides not matched to a gene: 5. Germline CDR1 reads MNHEY; CDR2 reads SMNVEV (reference sequence). The CDR3 spans 15 residues. Sequencing used immunoSEQ multiplex PCR; TCRdb keeps in-frame clones, though not all of them. The table lists approximately 65,000 clones, approximately 92% of them singletons. The V gene is TRBV27, the J gene TRBJ2-5, with 11 bases aligning to TRBD1. The source material was PBMCs. The receptor was derived from a young man in good health and CMV-seropositive. CDR3 amino acids: CASSLRTGGMKTQYF. The DNA for the CDR3 is TGTGCCAGCAGTTTACGGACAGGGGGCATGAAGACCCAGTACTTC.